These T cell receptor beta chains were read from a single sample in a study of blood T cell repertoires in COVID-19. Repertoires were generated with immunoSEQ multiplex PCR, while TCRdb's copy carries only in-frame clones and drops some. The table has approximately 80,000 clones, about 91% seen once. The sequencing sample was made of peripheral blood. Every receptor here comes from a woman at least 80 years old with acute or convalescent COVID-19. The CDR3 runs from the conserved cysteine through the conserved F or W. Each record gives: CDR3 DNA, CDR3 protein, D gene, J gene, V gene, clone size. D genes are given only for firm matches. A row's size may be missing; if present it is once, few, many or a size class.

TGTGCCACCGTTGACAGTTATGGCTACACCTTC | CATVDSYGYTF | - | TRBJ1-2 | TRBV14 | few
TGTGCCATCAGTGAGTCGACTCCGGGACTAGCGCAGTTCTTC | CAISESTPGLAQFF | TRBD2 | TRBJ2-1 | TRBV10-3 | -
TGCGCCAGCAGCCAAGGCGCACAGGGGGCGTATGGCTACACCTTC | CASSQGAQGAYGYTF | TRBD1 | TRBJ1-2 | TRBV4-1 | -
TGTGCCACCCACGGACAGGGGATGTTCAGTGAGCAGTTCTTC | CATHGQGMFSEQFF | TRBD1 | TRBJ2-1 | TRBV27 | once
TGTGCCAGCAGCCAGGGGCAAGAGACCCAGTACTTC | CASSQGQETQYF | - | TRBJ2-5 | TRBV6-5 | -
TGTGCCAGCAGCTTACAGGCGGGAGAGACCCAGTACTTC | CASSLQAGETQYF | - | TRBJ2-5 | TRBV7-2 | -
TGTGCCAGCAGTTCCCCCCGGGAGAGGGCCCTTTACGAGCAGTACTTC | CASSSPRERALYEQYF | - | TRBJ2-7 | TRBV27 | -
TGTGCCAGCAGCTATTCGGTTGGGGAGCTGTTTTTT | CASSYSVGELFF | - | TRBJ2-2 | TRBV7-2 | -
TGTGCCAGCAGAGGACAGGGTCAGGGGTTTCAGCCCCAGCATTTT | CASRGQGQGFQPQHF | TRBD1 | TRBJ1-5 | TRBV6-5 | -
TGCAGTGCCCATTCAGGGTATACGCAGTATTTT | CSAHSGYTQYF | - | TRBJ2-3 | TRBV20-1 | -
TGTGCCAGCAGCTTATATACTGAAGCTTTCTTT | CASSLYTEAFF | - | TRBJ1-1 | TRBV7-2 | -
TGTGCCAGTATGAGGTTGGGGACAGGGGTCACTGAAGCTTTCTTT | CASMRLGTGVTEAFF | TRBD1 | TRBJ1-1 | TRBV19 | -
TGTGCCAGCAGTTCCCGCTCGGTGGGGCGGACTGAAGCTTTCTTT | CASSSRSVGRTEAFF | - | TRBJ1-1 | TRBV6-5 | once
TGCGCCAGCAGCCGCGGGGGGACAGATACGCAGTATTTT | CASSRGGTDTQYF | TRBD2 | TRBJ2-3 | TRBV4-3 | -
TGTGCCAGCAGGCATCGGGACACCGGCGAGCAGTACTTC | CASRHRDTGEQYF | - | TRBJ2-7 | TRBV5-5 | -
TGTGCCAGCAGCTCAGGGACTAGCGGGTTCTCCTACAATGAGCAGTTCTTC | CASSSGTSGFSYNEQFF | TRBD2 | TRBJ2-1 | TRBV7-2 | -
TGTGCCAGCAGTCCCACCTTCCAGGGATACTATGGCTACACCTTC | CASSPTFQGYYGYTF | - | TRBJ1-2 | TRBV27 | -
TGTGCCAGCAGCGGGGCTAGCGGGAGGGCCTCCTACAATGAGCAGTTCTTC | CASSGASGRASYNEQFF | TRBD2 | TRBJ2-1 | TRBV6-2/TRBV6-3 | -
TGTGCCAGCAGTTCAACGACAGGGTCGAACACTGAAGCTTTCTTT | CASSSTTGSNTEAFF | TRBD1 | TRBJ1-1 | TRBV9 | -
TGCGCCAGCAGCTTGGTCGAGAATACGCAGTATTTT | CASSLVENTQYF | - | TRBJ2-3 | TRBV5-1 | -
TGTGCCAGCTCACCGGTCCTCTCGGGGGCCGGGGAGCTGTTTTTT | CASSPVLSGAGELFF | - | TRBJ2-2 | TRBV18 | -
TGTGCCAGCCAACGACAGGGGGATCTTCAGCCCCAGCATTTT | CASQRQGDLQPQHF | TRBD1 | TRBJ1-5 | TRBV27 | -
TGCGCCAGCAGCCCAAGGACAGGGGTAGGCGCTGAAGCTTTCTTT | CASSPRTGVGAEAFF | TRBD1 | TRBJ1-1 | TRBV5-1 | once
TGTGCCAGCACCCTAGCGGGAGCTACGTACAATGAGCAGTTCTTC | CASTLAGATYNEQFF | TRBD2 | TRBJ2-1 | TRBV16 | -
TGTGCCTGGAGTAAGGGGCAGCAAGAGACCCAGTACTTC | CAWSKGQQETQYF | - | TRBJ2-5 | TRBV30 | -
TGTGCCAGCAGCTTAACTGGGGCTAGCGGGAGAGAGGCTGAGCAGTTCTTC | CASSLTGASGREAEQFF | TRBD2 | TRBJ2-1 | TRBV7-3 | -
TGTGCCAGCAGCCTTAGCCGTGCGGCGGATACGCAGTATTTT | CASSLSRAADTQYF | - | TRBJ2-3 | TRBV11-3 | -
TGCGCCAGCAGCCAAGCTCAGGGGCGCTACGAGCAGTACTTC | CASSQAQGRYEQYF | - | TRBJ2-7 | TRBV4-3 | -
TGTGCCAGAAGCTTAACGTATTCCGGCACTGAAGCTTTCTTT | CARSLTYSGTEAFF | - | TRBJ1-1 | TRBV7-5 | -
TGTGCCAGCAGCTTACAGTCAATAATCACCGGGGAGCTGTTTTTT | CASSLQSIITGELFF | - | TRBJ2-2 | TRBV7-8 | -
TGTGCCACCAGGCCAGGACTAGCGGGAGGTAGCTACGAGCAGTACTTC | CATRPGLAGGSYEQYF | TRBD2 | TRBJ2-7 | TRBV24-1 | -
TGCAGCGTTGATGGGCTAGCGGGGATTACAGATACGCAGTATTTT | CSVDGLAGITDTQYF | TRBD2 | TRBJ2-3 | TRBV29-1 | -
TGTGCCAGCAGTGGAGGCACTAGCGGGAGATTCCGAGAGCAGTTCTTC | CASSGGTSGRFREQFF | TRBD2 | TRBJ2-1 | TRBV6-1 | -
TGTGCCAGCAGCTCCTCAGGGAATCTGTGGGGAAACACCATATATTTT | CASSSSGNLWGNTIYF | - | TRBJ1-3 | TRBV11-2 | -
TGTGCCAGCAGCTTACCGGGTAGCACCGGGGAGCTGTTTTTT | CASSLPGSTGELFF | - | TRBJ2-2 | TRBV5-6 | once
TGTGCCAGCAGCTTGATTAGTGGTTCACCCCTCCACTTT | CASSLISGSPLHF | - | TRBJ1-6 | TRBV5-8 | -
TGTGCCAGCAGAAGTCAGGGGGACACCGGGGAGCTGTTTTTT | CASRSQGDTGELFF | TRBD1 | TRBJ2-2 | TRBV6-5 | once
TGTGCCAGTACCCGACAGCCCCTGAACACTGAAGCTTTCTTT | CASTRQPLNTEAFF | - | TRBJ1-1 | TRBV19 | -
TGTGCCAGCACCCTCAGCGGGGGGAAAGAGACCCAGTACTTC | CASTLSGGKETQYF | TRBD2 | TRBJ2-5 | TRBV28 | -
TGTGCCAGCAGCGCCGGGACTAGCGGGGGGGTGAACATTCAGTACTTC | CASSAGTSGGVNIQYF | TRBD2 | TRBJ2-4 | TRBV9 | -
TGTGCCAGCAGTACAGGCACAGGAAACACCATATATTTT | CASSTGTGNTIYF | - | TRBJ1-3 | TRBV7-9 | -
TGTGCCAGCAGTTTTCTAGGGACTAGCGGGACGGGGGGAGAGACCCAGTACTTC | CASSFLGTSGTGGETQYF | TRBD2 | TRBJ2-5 | TRBV2 | -
TGTGCCAGTAGTATAGGCAGAGACTGGGGCTACACCTTC | CASSIGRDWGYTF | - | TRBJ1-2 | TRBV19 | -
TGTGCCATCAGTGAGCCTACAGGAGCGGGAGTAGGTGAGCAGTTCTTC | CAISEPTGAGVGEQFF | TRBD2 | TRBJ2-1 | TRBV10-3 | -
TGTGCCAGCAGCCAAGATCGAGGAACTAGCGGGATCAATGAGCAGTTCTTC | CASSQDRGTSGINEQFF | TRBD2 | TRBJ2-1 | TRBV4-2 | -
TGTGCTAGCAGCTTAGGGGCTAGCGGCACAGATACGCAGTATTTT | CASSLGASGTDTQYF | - | TRBJ2-3 | TRBV7-7 | -
TGTGCCAGCAGCTTGGGCGGGAGAGGTAATGAGCAGTTCTTC | CASSLGGRGNEQFF | TRBD2 | TRBJ2-1 | TRBV7-2 | -
TGTGCCAGCAGCCTTGAAAGTGGCTCCAGGGGGAGGAACACTGAAGCTTTCTTT | CASSLESGSRGRNTEAFF | TRBD1 | TRBJ1-1 | TRBV14 | -
TGTGCCAGCAGCTTGGCGACAACATCTGGAAACACCATATATTTT | CASSLATTSGNTIYF | - | TRBJ1-3 | TRBV5-5 | -